This T cell receptor (beta chain) was captured by sequencing in a study of blood T cell repertoires in COVID-19. About the research overall: The United States, Italy and Spain were the sources of the acute and convalescent COVID-19 samples. The analysed material was cDNA or gDNA that came from T cells, B-cell-depleted T cells, or PBMCs.

CDR1 SGHRS and CDR2 YFSETQ come from the germline V gene. The V and J ends lost 4 bases and 4 bases respectively, with 14 bases between them. The CDR3 length is 15 residues. The assay was immunoSEQ multiplex PCR, and TCRdb's table has in-frame clones only and misses some. Of fewer than 350,000 clones in the sample, about 91% were seen once. This chain uses TRBV5-1 with TRBJ1-4; TRBD1 is a possible D gene (6 bases). This sequence originates from a woman aged 30 to 39 with COVID-19, enrolled during active disease. The material sequenced was peripheral blood. The chain's CDR3 is CASSRGQGNNEKLFF. Written as DNA, the CDR3 is TGCGCCAGCAGCAGAGGGCAGGGGAATAATGAAAAACTGTTTTTT.